Sequencing of this TCR beta chain was carried out in a study of blood T cell repertoires in COVID-19. Ages ranged from roughly 18 to 100 years, with residence in under 25 US areas. In germline, CDR1 is GTSNPN, CDR2 SVGIG (reference sequence). The V segment lost 1 base and the J segment 2 bases; nucleotides outside the gene matches: 10. This CDR3 is 16 amino acids long. Clones were read by immunoSEQ multiplex PCR, and TCRdb kept only the in-frame ones, dropping some. This sample has 250,000 to 300,000 clones, with about 89% found just once. This TCR came from a human donor in a cohort exposed to, infected with or recovered from COVID-19 (not recorded which). The donor label of this sample is uncertain. The rearrangement links TRBV30 to TRBJ2-7; 8 nucleotides line up with TRBD1. Sequenced sample: PBMCs or T cells enriched from blood (not recorded which). The CDR3 loop reads CAWSAPTRGRTYEQYF. Written as DNA, the CDR3 is TGTGCCTGGAGTGCTCCCACCAGGGGGCGGACCTACGAGCAGTACTTC.